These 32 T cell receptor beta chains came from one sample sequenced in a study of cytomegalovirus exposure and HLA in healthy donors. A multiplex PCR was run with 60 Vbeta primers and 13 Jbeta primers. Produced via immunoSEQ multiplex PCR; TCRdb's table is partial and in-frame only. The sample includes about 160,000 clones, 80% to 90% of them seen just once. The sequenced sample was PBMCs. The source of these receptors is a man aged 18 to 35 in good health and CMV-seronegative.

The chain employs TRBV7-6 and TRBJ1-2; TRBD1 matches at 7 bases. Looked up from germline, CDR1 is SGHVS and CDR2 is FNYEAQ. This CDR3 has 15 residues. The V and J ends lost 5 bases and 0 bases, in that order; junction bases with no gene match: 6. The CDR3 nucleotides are TGTGCCAGCAGCACGAATACAGGGGCTAACTATGGCTACACCTTC. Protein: CASSTNTGANYGYTF.

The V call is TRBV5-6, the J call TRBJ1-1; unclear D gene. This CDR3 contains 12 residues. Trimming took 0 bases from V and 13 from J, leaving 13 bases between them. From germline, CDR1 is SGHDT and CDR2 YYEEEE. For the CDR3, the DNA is TGTGCCAGCAGCTTGGCCCGGGCCCGGGGTTTCTTT. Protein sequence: CASSLARARGFF.

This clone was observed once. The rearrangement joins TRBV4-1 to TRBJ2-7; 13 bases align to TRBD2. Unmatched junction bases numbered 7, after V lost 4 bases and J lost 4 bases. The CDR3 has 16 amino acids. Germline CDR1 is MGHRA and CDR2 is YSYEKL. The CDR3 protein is CASSPTRTSGSYEQYF. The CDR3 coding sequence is TGCGCCAGCAGCCCTACAAGGACTAGCGGGAGTTACGAGCAGTACTTC.

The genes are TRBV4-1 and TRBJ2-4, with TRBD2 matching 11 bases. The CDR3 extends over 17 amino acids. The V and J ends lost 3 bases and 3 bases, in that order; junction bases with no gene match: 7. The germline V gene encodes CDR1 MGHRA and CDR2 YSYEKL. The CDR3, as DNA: TGCGCCAGCAGCCAGGTTACTAGCGGGAGTAGCAAAAACATTCAGTACTTC. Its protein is CASSQVTSGSSKNIQYF.

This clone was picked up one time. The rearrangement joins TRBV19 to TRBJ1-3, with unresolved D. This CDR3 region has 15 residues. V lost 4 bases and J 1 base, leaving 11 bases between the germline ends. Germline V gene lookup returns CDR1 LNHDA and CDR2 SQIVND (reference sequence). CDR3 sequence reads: CASSTFVESGNTIYF. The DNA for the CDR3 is TGTGCCAGTAGTACATTCGTGGAGTCTGGAAACACCATATATTTT.

The CDR3 region has the DNA TGTGCCAGCAGCCCTAGACAGGGGCCCTCACCAGGAGCTTTCTTT. Residues: CASSPRQGPSPGAFF. This rearrangement joins TRBV7-9 to TRBJ1-1; TRBD1 agrees at 8 bases. With 5 bases clipped from V and 10 bases from J, the junction kept 15 bases outside the gene matches. Germline V gene lookup returns CDR1 SEHNR and CDR2 FQNEAQ (reference sequence). The CDR3 spans 15 residues.

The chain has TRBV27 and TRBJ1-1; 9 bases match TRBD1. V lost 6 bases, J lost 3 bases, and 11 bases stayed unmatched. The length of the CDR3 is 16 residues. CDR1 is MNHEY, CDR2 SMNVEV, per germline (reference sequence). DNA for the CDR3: TGTGCCAGCAGGCTACTCGGACAGGGGTCGGACACTGAAGCTTTCTTT. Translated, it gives CASRLLGQGSDTEAFF.

CDR3 nucleotides: TGTGCCAGCAGCCAACATGATGTGGGGGGTACGATGAACACCGGGGAGCTGTTTTTT. This translates into CASSQHDVGGTMNTGELFF. The chain joins TRBV4-2 to TRBJ2-2; maybe TRBD2 (6 bases). From germline, CDR1 is LGHNA and CDR2 YNFKEQ. The ends were cut back, 2 bases at V and 1 base at J, with 20 bases in the middle. There are 19 residues in the CDR3.

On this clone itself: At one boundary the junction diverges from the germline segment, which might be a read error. CDR3: CSSSPPTVREDYGYTF. The CDR3, as DNA: TGTTCCAGCAGCCCCCCCACGGTCCGGGAGGACTATGGCTACACCTTC. The genes are TRBV7-9 and TRBJ1-2, with D hard to call. Germline values: CDR1 SEHNR, CDR2 FQNEAQ (reference sequence). CDR3 length: 16 amino acids.

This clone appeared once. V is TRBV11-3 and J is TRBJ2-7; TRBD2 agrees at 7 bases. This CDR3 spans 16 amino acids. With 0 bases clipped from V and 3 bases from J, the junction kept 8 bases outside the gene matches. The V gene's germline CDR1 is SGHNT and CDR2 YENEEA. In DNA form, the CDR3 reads TGTGCCAGCAGCTTAGACCCTTGCGGGAGCGTCTACGAGCAGTACTTC. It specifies CASSLDPCGSVYEQYF.

CDR3 sequence reads: CASSGPGLAGAHEQFF. The CDR3 DNA reads TGTGCCAGCAGTGGCCCGGGACTAGCGGGAGCACATGAGCAGTTCTTC. The gene calls are TRBV6-4 and TRBJ2-1; 14 bases are a match to TRBD2. The germline gives CDR1 MRHNA, CDR2 SNTAGT. The CDR3 consists of 16 residues. Trimming removed 4 bases from V and 8 bases from J; junction bases left unmatched: 7.

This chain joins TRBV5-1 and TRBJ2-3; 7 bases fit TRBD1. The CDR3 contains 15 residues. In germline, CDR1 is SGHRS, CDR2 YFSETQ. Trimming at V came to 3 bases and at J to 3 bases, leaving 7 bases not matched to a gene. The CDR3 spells CASSSQQGQTDTQYF. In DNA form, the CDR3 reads TGCGCCAGCAGCTCTCAACAGGGACAGACAGATACGCAGTATTTT.

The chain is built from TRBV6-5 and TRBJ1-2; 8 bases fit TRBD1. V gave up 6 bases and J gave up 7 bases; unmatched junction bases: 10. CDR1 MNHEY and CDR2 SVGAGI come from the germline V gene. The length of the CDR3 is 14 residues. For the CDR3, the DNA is TGTGCCAGCAGCCGCGGGACAGGTTTTGGTGGCTACACCTTC. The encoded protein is CASSRGTGFGGYTF.

The DNA for the CDR3 is TGTGCCAGCTCAGGGGGCGACAGGGGGCGCGAAAAACTGTTTTTT. Protein: CASSGGDRGREKLFF. The genes are TRBV18 and TRBJ1-4, with 10 bases aligning to TRBD1. CDR1 and CDR2 from the germline V gene are KGHSH and LQKENI. V dropped 5 bases and J dropped 8; count of bases not matched to a gene: 8. The CDR3 consists of 15 residues.

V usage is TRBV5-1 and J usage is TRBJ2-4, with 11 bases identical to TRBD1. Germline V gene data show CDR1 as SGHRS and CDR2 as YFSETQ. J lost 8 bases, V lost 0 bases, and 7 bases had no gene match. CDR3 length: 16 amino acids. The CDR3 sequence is CASSLGRTGGVDIQYF. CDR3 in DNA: TGCGCCAGCAGCTTGGGTCGGACAGGGGGCGTGGACATTCAGTACTTC.

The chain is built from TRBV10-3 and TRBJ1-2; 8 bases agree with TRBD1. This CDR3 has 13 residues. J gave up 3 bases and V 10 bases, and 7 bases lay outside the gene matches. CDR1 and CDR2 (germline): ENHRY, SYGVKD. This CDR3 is CASQETGDYGYTF. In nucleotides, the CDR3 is TGTGCCAGCCAGGAGACAGGGGACTATGGCTACACCTTC.

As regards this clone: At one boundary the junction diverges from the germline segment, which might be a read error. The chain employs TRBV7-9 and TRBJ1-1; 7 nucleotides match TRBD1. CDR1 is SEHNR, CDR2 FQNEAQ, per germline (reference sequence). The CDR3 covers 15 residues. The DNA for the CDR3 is TGTTCCAGCAGCACCGGACAGGCCCAGAACACTGAAGCTTTCTTT. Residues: CSSSTGQAQNTEAFF.

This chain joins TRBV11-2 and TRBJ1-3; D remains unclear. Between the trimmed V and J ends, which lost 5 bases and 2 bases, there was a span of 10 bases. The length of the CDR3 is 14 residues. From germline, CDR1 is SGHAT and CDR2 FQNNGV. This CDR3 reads CASSALVAGNTIYF. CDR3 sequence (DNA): TGTGCCAGCAGCGCGCTGGTGGCTGGAAACACCATATATTTT.

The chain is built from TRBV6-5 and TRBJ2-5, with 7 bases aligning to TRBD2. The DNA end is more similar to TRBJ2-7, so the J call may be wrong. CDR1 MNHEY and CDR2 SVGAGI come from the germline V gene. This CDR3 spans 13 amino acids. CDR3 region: CASSPREGYEQYF. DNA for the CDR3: TGTGCCAGCAGCCCAAGGGAGGGCTACGAGCAGTACTTC.

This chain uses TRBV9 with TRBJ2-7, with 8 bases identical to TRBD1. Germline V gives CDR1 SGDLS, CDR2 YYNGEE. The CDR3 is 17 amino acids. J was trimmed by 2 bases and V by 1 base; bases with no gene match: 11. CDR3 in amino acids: CASSVPRGTGKAYEQYF. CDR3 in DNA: TGTGCCAGCAGCGTACCCCGTGGGACAGGAAAGGCCTACGAGCAGTACTTC.

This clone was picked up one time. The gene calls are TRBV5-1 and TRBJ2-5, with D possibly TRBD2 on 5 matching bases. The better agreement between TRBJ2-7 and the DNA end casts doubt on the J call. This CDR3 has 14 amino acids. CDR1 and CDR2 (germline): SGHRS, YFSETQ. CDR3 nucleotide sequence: TGCGCCAGCAGCTTGGGCCCAACCGGGAACGAGCAGTACTTC. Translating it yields CASSLGPTGNEQYF.

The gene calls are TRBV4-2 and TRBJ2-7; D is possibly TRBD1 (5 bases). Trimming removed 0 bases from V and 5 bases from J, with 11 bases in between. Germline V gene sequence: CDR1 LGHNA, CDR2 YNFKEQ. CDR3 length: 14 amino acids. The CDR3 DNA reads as TGTGCCAGCAGCCAAGATGGAAGGGGCGACGAGCAGTACTTC. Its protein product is CASSQDGRGDEQYF.

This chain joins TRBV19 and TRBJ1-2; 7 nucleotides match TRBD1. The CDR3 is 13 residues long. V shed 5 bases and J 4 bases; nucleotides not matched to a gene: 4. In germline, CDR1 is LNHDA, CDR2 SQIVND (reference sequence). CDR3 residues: CASSPTGSYGYTF. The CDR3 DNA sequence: TGTGCCAGTAGTCCGACAGGGTCCTATGGCTACACCTTC. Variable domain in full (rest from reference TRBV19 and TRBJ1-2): DGGITQSPKYLFRKEGQNVTLSCEQNLNHDAMYWYRQDPGQGLRLIYYSQIVNDFQKGDIAEGYSVSREKKESFPLTVTSAQKNPTAFYLCASSPTGSYGYTFGSGTRLTVV.

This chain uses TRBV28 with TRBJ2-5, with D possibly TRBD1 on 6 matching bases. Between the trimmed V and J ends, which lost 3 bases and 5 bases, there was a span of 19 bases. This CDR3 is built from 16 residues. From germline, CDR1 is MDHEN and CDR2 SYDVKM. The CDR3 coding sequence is TGTGCCAGCAGTTTGAGGATTGAACAGGGAAGGGAGACCCAGTACTTC. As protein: CASSLRIEQGRETQYF.

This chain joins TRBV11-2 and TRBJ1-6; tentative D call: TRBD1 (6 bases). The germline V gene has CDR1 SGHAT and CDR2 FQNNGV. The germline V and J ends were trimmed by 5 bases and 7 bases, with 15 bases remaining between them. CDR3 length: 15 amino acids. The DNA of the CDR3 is TGTGCCAGCAGCGGACCCGGGACAACCAATTCACCCCTCCACTTT. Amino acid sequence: CASSGPGTTNSPLHF.

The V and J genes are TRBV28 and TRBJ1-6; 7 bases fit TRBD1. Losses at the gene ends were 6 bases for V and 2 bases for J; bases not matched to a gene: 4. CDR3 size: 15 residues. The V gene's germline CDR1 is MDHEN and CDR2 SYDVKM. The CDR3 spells CASRPQGPYNSPLHF. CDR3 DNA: TGTGCCAGCAGACCACAGGGGCCCTATAATTCACCCCTCCACTTT.

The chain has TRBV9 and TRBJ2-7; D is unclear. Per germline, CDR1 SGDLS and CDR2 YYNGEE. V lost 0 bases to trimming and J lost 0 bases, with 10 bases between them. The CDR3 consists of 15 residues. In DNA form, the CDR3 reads TGTGCCAGCAGCGTAGACTCGGTTCCCTCCTACGAGCAGTACTTC. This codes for CASSVDSVPSYEQYF.

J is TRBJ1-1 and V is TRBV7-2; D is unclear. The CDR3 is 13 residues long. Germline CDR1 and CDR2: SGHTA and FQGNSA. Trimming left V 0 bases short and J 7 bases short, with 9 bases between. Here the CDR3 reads CASSLAPTDEAFF. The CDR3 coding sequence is TGTGCCAGCAGCTTAGCCCCTACCGATGAAGCTTTCTTT. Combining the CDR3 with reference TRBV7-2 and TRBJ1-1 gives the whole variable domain GAGVSQSPSNKVTEKGKDVELRCDPISGHTALYWYRQSLGQGLEFLIYFQGNSAPDKSGLPSDRFSAERTGGSVSTLTIQRTQQEDSAVYLCASSLAPTDEAFFGQGTRLTVV.

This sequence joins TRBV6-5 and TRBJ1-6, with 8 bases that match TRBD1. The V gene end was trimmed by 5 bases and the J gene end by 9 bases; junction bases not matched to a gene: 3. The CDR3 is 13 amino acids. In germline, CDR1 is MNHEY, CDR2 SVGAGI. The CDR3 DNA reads TGTGCCAGCAGTGAACAGGGGGGTTCACCCCTCCACTTT. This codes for CASSEQGGSPLHF.

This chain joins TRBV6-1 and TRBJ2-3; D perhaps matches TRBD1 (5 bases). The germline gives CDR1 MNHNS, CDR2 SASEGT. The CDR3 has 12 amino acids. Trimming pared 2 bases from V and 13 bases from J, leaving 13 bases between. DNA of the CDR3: TGTGCCAGCAGTGAACCAGGGCCCGCGGAGTATTTT. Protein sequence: CASSEPGPAEYF.

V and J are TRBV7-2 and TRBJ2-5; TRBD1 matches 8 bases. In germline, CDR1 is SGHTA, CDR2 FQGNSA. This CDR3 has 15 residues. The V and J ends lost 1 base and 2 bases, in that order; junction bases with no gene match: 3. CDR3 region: CASSLGTGFQETQYF. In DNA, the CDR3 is TGTGCCAGCAGCTTAGGGACAGGGTTTCAAGAGACCCAGTACTTC.

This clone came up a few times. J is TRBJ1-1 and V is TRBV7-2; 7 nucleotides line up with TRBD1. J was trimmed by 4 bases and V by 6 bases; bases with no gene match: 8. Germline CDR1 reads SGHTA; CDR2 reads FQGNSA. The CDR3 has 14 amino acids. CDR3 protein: CASRTQGVGTEAFF. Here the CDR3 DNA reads TGTGCCAGCAGGACCCAGGGGGTCGGCACTGAAGCTTTCTTT.